This TCR beta chain derives from a study of vaccination effects on CD4 cells after COVID-19. The V segment lost 6 bases and the J segment 2 bases; nucleotides outside the gene matches: 4. The V gene's germline CDR1 is SNHLY and CDR2 FYNNEI. There are 14 residues in the CDR3. To note about this clone: Its matching antigen is unknown.

Here immunoSEQ multiplex PCR was the method, and the copy in TCRdb shows in-frame clones only, minus some. This sample has tens of thousands of clones; 55% to 80% occur once, and the top ten carry more than 3.5%. At the end of roughly ten days of culture, CD4+ T cells were isolated. The V call is TRBV2, the J call TRBJ2-5; the match to TRBD2 covers 9 bases. The receptor's source is a human donor who received a COVID-19 vaccine. The sequences come from CD4+ T cells from PBMCs cultured without peptide, collected before COVID-19 vaccination. The CDR3 region is CASRETSGQETQYF. Written as DNA, the CDR3 is TGTGCCAGCAGAGAGACTAGCGGACAAGAGACCCAGTACTTC.